The clone carrying this TCR beta chain has more than one count but fewer than ten. This sample was included in a study of T cells in Graves' hyperthyroidism and ophthalmopathy. V dropped 3 bases and J dropped 8; count of bases not matched to a gene: 9. Germline CDR1 is SGDLS and CDR2 is YYNGEE. This CDR3 has 15 amino acids. RNA transcripts gave rise to amplified TCR beta CDR3 regions. When the TCR CDR3 underwent first-round RT-PCR, the HTBI primer set was used. TCRdb processed the multiplex PCR reads anew with MiXCR; each CDR3 protein has one entry. The sample contains 550,000 to 700,000 distinct CDR3 sequences, over 12% of which appear only once.

The chain combines TRBV9 with TRBJ2-1, with TRBD2 matching 9 bases. The sequence was obtained from a woman aged 40 to 50 with Graves' ophthalmopathy. The specimen was blood. CDR3 sequence: CASSAVGREGDEQFF. The CDR3 nucleotides read TGTGCCAGCAGCGCCGTTGGGCGGGAGGGGGATGAGCAGTTCTTC.